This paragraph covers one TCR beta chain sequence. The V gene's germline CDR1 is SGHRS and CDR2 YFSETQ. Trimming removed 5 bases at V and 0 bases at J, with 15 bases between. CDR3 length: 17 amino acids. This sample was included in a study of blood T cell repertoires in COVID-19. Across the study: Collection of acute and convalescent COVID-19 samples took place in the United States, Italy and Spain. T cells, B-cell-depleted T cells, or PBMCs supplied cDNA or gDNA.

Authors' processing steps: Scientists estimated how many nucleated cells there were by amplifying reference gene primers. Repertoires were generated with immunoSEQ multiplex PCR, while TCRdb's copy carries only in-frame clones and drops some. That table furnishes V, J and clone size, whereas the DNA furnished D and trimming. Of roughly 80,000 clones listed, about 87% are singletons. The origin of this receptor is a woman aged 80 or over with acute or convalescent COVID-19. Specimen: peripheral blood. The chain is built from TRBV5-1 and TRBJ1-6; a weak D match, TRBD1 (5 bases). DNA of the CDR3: TGCGCCAGCAGGTTATCAGGGACTCCCTCCTATAATTCACCCCTCCACTTT. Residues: CASRLSGTPSYNSPLHF.